This entry is about one T cell receptor (beta chain). Its antigen is not known. With the Oncomine TCR Beta short-read assay, DNA from cultured CD4+ T cells was sequenced. The authors extracted genomic DNA from cultured CD4+ T cells. TCRdb reprocessed the PCR reads via MiXCR and lists one record per CDR3 protein. The data contain almost 9,500 distinct CDR3 sequences, around a third of them singletons. This specimen comes from a study of vaccination and CD4 T cells after COVID-19. As for the study in general: Each of the control cultures got a CEFX pool, an HIV-1 Nef pool, or no peptide.

The CDR3 is made up of 14 amino acids. The V and J ends lost 1 base and 5 bases respectively, with 12 bases between them. Germline-derived CDR1 and CDR2 are DFQATT and SNEGSKA (reference sequence). Treatment reported: roughly nine-day PBMC culture with coronavirus spike peptide pools or control peptides (ViraFEST assay). Prior to the COVID-19 pandemic (2011-2018), the unexposed donor's CD4+ T cells were collected. The receptor's source is a human donor in good health. Source material: CD4+ T cells from blood, cultured in vitro. The chain combines TRBV20-1 with TRBJ1-5; D gene unclear. The CDR3 region has the DNA TGCAGTGCTAGAGGGCTTGGTCCTCATCAGCCCCAGCATTTT. Amino acids: CSARGLGPHQPQHF.